This TCR beta chain was captured by sequencing in a study of T cell responses to AZD1222 COVID-19 vaccine. Background on the study: Investigators merged groups given second doses at roughly 4 or roughly 12 weeks. Findings of the study overall: At baseline, seropositivity was found in only six AZD1222 recipients.

As concerns this clone: The antigen remains undetermined.

Using immunoSEQ multiplex PCR, the repertoire was profiled, and TCRdb retains in-frame clones only, with some absent. Of about 140,000 clones listed, more than 85% were seen once; the top ten hold around 2.8%. The V gene's germline CDR1 is LGHNA and CDR2 YNFKEQ. The CDR3 sequence is 18 residues long. J lost 7 bases, V lost 0 bases, and 8 bases had no gene match. This chain links TRBV4-2 with TRBJ2-1; 14 bases match TRBD2. The receptor's source is an adult in good health. Material: peripheral blood, obtained on day 0 of AZD1222 vaccination. CDR3 bases: TGTGCCAGCAGCCAAGACCCCCCGGGACTAGCGGGAGTTAATGAGCAGTTCTTC. This translates into CASSQDPPGLAGVNEQFF.